This T cell receptor beta chain was captured by sequencing in a study of blood T cell repertoires in COVID-19. For this clone: At one end the junction does not follow the germline gene, possibly because of a read error.

The assay was immunoSEQ multiplex PCR, and TCRdb's table has in-frame clones only and misses some. The sample records 54,000 or so clones, around 86% being singletons. This CDR3 is 16 amino acids long. Germline assignment: CDR1 MNHNS and CDR2 SASEGT. The sample consisted of peripheral blood. The chain is built from TRBV6-1 and TRBJ2-7, with D perhaps matching TRBD1 (6 bases). This receptor was identified in a woman aged 55-69 years with acute or convalescent COVID-19. CDR3 nucleotides: TGTGCCAGCAGGGAAGGGCATTTGGGGGCGGCCTACGAGCAGTACTTC. It encodes CASREGHLGAAYEQYF.